A single sample is the source of the 24 T cell receptor beta chains below, sequenced in a study of CD8 T cells in ankylosing spondylitis. From the 5' RACE reads, TCRdb called clonotypes with MiXCR, one entry per CDR3 protein. The sample consists of approximately 130,000 distinct CDR3 sequences, 9.3% of them appearing once. The sequenced material came from blood, either unsorted or a sorted T cell fraction (not recorded which). The source is a male donor with ankylosing spondylitis or in good health (not recorded which).

This clonotype has a handful of counts. V gene TRBV27 combines with J gene TRBJ2-7; 7 nucleotides line up with TRBD1. Trimming took 4 bases from V and 3 from J; bases not matched to a gene: 3. The CDR3 totals 13 residues. Germline CDR1 and CDR2: MNHEY and SMNVEV (reference sequence). CDR3 in amino acids: CASSSTGHYEQYF. The CDR3 DNA follows: TGTGCCAGCAGTTCGACAGGGCACTACGAGCAGTACTTC.

This clonotype was observed at least ten times. The rearrangement joins TRBV5-6 to TRBJ2-5; the D is unclear. Per germline, CDR1 SGHDT and CDR2 YYEEEE. This CDR3 contains 13 residues. The V end was cut by 0 bases, the J end by 4 bases, with 7 bases between. CDR3 protein: CASSLAGGETQYF. CDR3 DNA sequence: TGTGCCAGCAGCTTGGCCGGTGGAGAGACCCAGTACTTC.

The sample holds a few counts of this clonotype. This chain connects TRBV5-1 to TRBJ2-7; 9 bases fit TRBD1. The ends lost 4 bases at V and 6 bases at J; junction bases unmatched: 5. Germline CDR1 SGHRS, CDR2 YFSETQ. The CDR3 is made up of 13 amino acids. CDR3 loop: CASSPEDRGEQYF. The CDR3 DNA reads TGCGCCAGCAGCCCCGAGGACAGGGGCGAGCAGTACTTC.

In this sample, this clonotype turned up many times. V is TRBV5-1 and J is TRBJ2-3; 9 nucleotides align to TRBD2. This CDR3 comprises 16 residues. J gave up 3 bases and V 2 bases, and 7 bases lay outside the gene matches. Germline values: CDR1 SGHRS, CDR2 YFSETQ. The CDR3 coding sequence is TGCGCCAGCAGCTTTAGTGGGCTAGCGGGGACAGATACGCAGTATTTT. Protein: CASSFSGLAGTDTQYF.

V is TRBV4-2 and J is TRBJ2-2, with D tentatively TRBD2 (6 bases). The CDR3 contains 15 residues. Germline V gene data show CDR1 as LGHNA and CDR2 as YNFKEQ. Between the trimmed V and J ends, which lost 1 base and 6 bases, there was a span of 12 bases. CDR3 sequence: CASSQALAGPGELFF. CDR3 nucleotides: TGTGCCAGCAGCCAAGCTTTGGCGGGACCCGGGGAGCTGTTTTTT.

There are many counts of this clonotype. The chain combines TRBV10-3 with TRBJ2-7, with TRBD1 matching 8 bases. The CDR3 contains 14 residues. The germline CDR1 and CDR2 sequences are ENHRY and SYGVKD. J gave up 3 bases and V 6 bases, and 7 bases lay outside the gene matches. The CDR3: CAISRQGQDYEQYF. CDR3 in DNA: TGTGCCATCAGCCGACAGGGGCAGGACTACGAGCAGTACTTC.

On this clonotype itself: A much larger clone is a single base away; this may be a read error. The chain carries TRBV5-6 and TRBJ1-6, with 10 positions matching TRBD1. The germline CDR1 and CDR2 sequences are SGHDT and YYEEEE. This CDR3 is 14 amino acids long. This CDR3 reads CTSNLGTGDSPLHF. The DNA of the CDR3 is TGTACCAGCAATTTGGGGACAGGGGATTCACCCCTCCACTTT.

The table lists this clonotype with many counts. CDR3: CASSSAGDIYEQYF. CDR3 nucleotide sequence: TGTGCCAGCAGTTCAGCGGGAGATATATACGAGCAGTACTTC. The V gene is TRBV28, the J gene TRBJ2-7, with 8 bases that match TRBD2. The CDR3 has 14 residues. The trim removed 4 bases at V and 4 bases at J, leaving 6 bases unmatched. CDR1 is MDHEN, CDR2 SYDVKM, per germline.

The J gene is TRBJ1-2, the V gene TRBV10-3; maybe TRBD1 (5 bases). The germline CDR1 and CDR2 sequences are ENHRY and SYGVKD. This CDR3 has 15 amino acids. V was shortened by 0 bases and J by 2 bases, with 10 bases between the two germline ends. The CDR3 coding sequence is TGTGCCATCAGTGAGTCGAGTTGGGGCAACTATGGCTACACCTTC. Its protein is CAISESSWGNYGYTF.

This clonotype has ten or more counts. The V call is TRBV7-8, the J call TRBJ2-3; TRBD2 might be the D (6 bases). With 0 bases removed from V and 4 bases from J, the gap between germline ends came to 17 bases. The germline V gene has CDR1 SGHVS and CDR2 FQNEAQ. This CDR3 is built from 17 residues. The CDR3 loop reads CASSLARGGWIPDTQYF. The CDR3 DNA reads as TGTGCCAGCAGCTTAGCGCGGGGCGGGTGGATACCAGATACGCAGTATTTT.

The table lists this clonotype with many counts. V is TRBV12-3 or TRBV12-4 and J is TRBJ2-1, with D maybe TRBD2 (6 bases). The CDR3 totals 13 residues. V gave up 6 bases and J gave up 3 bases, with 9 bases separating them. The CDR3 spells CASRLADYNEQFF. The DNA for the CDR3 is TGTGCCAGCAGACTAGCTGACTACAATGAGCAGTTCTTC.

This clonotype was detected ten times or more. The chain combines TRBV6-5 with TRBJ2-1; the D gene could be TRBD1 or TRBD2 (5 bases each). The CDR3 consists of 15 residues. V lost 6 bases and J lost 2, with 14 bases in between. The V gene's germline CDR1 is MNHEY and CDR2 SVGAGI. The CDR3 here is CASRYSRDAYNEQFF. As DNA, the CDR3 is TGTGCCAGCAGGTACAGTAGGGACGCCTACAATGAGCAGTTCTTC.

This clonotype has a count of ten or more. V gene TRBV6-2 or TRBV6-3 combines with J gene TRBJ1-2, with 10 bases that match TRBD1. This CDR3 region has 18 residues. V shed 0 bases, J shed 2 bases, and the junction held 9 bases outside the gene matches. Germline CDR1 and CDR2: MNHEY and SVGEGT. CDR3 sequence: CASSYSRDRGFGNYGYTF. For the CDR3, the DNA is TGTGCCAGCAGTTACTCCCGGGACAGGGGATTCGGCAACTATGGCTACACCTTC.

This clonotype was found a few times. This chain links TRBV6-5 with TRBJ2-1; 9 bases agree with TRBD2. Germline lookup yields CDR1 MNHEY and CDR2 SVGAGI. The J segment lost 5 bases and the V segment lost 2 bases, leaving 10 bases of the junction unmatched. This CDR3 region has 17 residues. This chain's CDR3 is CASSYTPSGTQDNEQFF. CDR3 bases: TGTGCCAGCAGTTACACGCCTAGCGGGACTCAAGACAATGAGCAGTTCTTC.

The chain joins TRBV6-6 to TRBJ2-1; no clear D gene. With 2 bases removed from V and 5 bases from J, the gap between germline ends came to 4 bases. Per the germline V gene, CDR1 is MNHNY and CDR2 is SVGAGI (reference sequence). The CDR3 is made up of 12 amino acids. The CDR3 region is CASSYLNNEQFF. The CDR3 coding sequence is TGTGCCAGCAGTTACCTAAACAATGAGCAGTTCTTC.

This clonotype was seen repeatedly, ten times or more. The V gene is TRBV12-3 or TRBV12-4, the J gene TRBJ2-4; D is possibly TRBD1 (6 bases). The CDR3 is made up of 14 amino acids. V gave up 7 bases and J gave up 6 bases, with 16 bases separating them. The DNA for the CDR3 is TGTGCCAGCAAGAAACAGGGTCCGGGAAACATTCAGTACTTC. Protein sequence: CASKKQGPGNIQYF.

The table lists this clonotype with many counts. The chain couples TRBV29-1 to TRBJ2-3; TRBD2 matches 13 bases. Per germline, CDR1 SQVTM and CDR2 ANQGSEA. The CDR3 is made up of 13 amino acids. With 7 bases clipped from V and 4 bases from J, the junction kept 2 bases outside the gene matches. The CDR3: CSGLAGGADTQYF. Here the CDR3 DNA reads TGCAGCGGACTAGCGGGAGGAGCAGATACGCAGTATTTT.

This clonotype was picked up many times. This sequence joins TRBV7-3 and TRBJ2-3, with D unclear. This CDR3 has 18 residues. V lost 5 bases to trimming and J lost 4 bases, with 25 bases between them. The germline CDR1 and CDR2 sequences are SGHTA and FQGTGA. The CDR3 is CASSPRSLDPRHADTQYF. CDR3 nucleotide sequence: TGTGCCAGCAGCCCACGGAGCCTAGATCCCCGGCACGCAGATACGCAGTATTTT.

V gene TRBV20-1 combines with J gene TRBJ2-3; D gene unclear. Germline CDR1 reads DFQATT; CDR2 reads SNEGSKA (reference sequence). This CDR3 region has 15 residues. Between the trimmed V and J ends, which lost 0 bases and 0 bases, there was a span of 10 bases. CDR3 loop: CSAREGRASTDTQYF. CDR3 bases: TGCAGTGCTAGAGAAGGACGGGCTAGCACAGATACGCAGTATTTT.

This clonotype occurred many times. The rearrangement links TRBV5-5 to TRBJ1-2, with D perhaps TRBD1 (6 bases). V was pared by 1 base and J by 3 bases, with 19 bases between. The germline gives CDR1 SGHKS, CDR2 YYEKEE (reference sequence). CDR3 length: 17 residues. The DNA for the CDR3 is TGTGCCAGCAGCTTGCGGGCAGGGGTACTCTTCGACTATGGCTACACCTTC. It translates to CASSLRAGVLFDYGYTF.

This clonotype was observed a few times. V usage is TRBV11-2 and J usage is TRBJ2-6; TRBD1 agrees at 8 bases. The CDR3 runs to 22 residues. Germline values: CDR1 SGHAT, CDR2 FQNNGV. J gave up 4 bases and V 0 bases, and 20 bases lay outside the gene matches. CDR3 in DNA: TGTGCCAGCAGCTTAGAGTTTCTTGAAGAGGTCAGGGGGCGGTTGGGGGCCAACGTCCTGACTTTC. The encoded protein is CASSLEFLEEVRGRLGANVLTF.

This clonotype was detected many times. This chain connects TRBV11-2 to TRBJ2-3; TRBD2 matches 9 bases. The CDR3 has 18 amino acids. V dropped 5 bases and J dropped 0; count of bases not matched to a gene: 12. Germline CDR1 reads SGHAT; CDR2 reads FQNNGV. CDR3 residues: CASSEVGLAITSTDTQYF. The CDR3 DNA reads TGTGCCAGCAGCGAAGTCGGACTAGCGATAACTAGCACAGATACGCAGTATTTT.

At least ten counts were recorded for this clonotype. The chain combines TRBV20-1 with TRBJ1-2; a possible D gene is TRBD1 (5 bases). The CDR3 is 15 residues long. With 1 base removed from V and 3 bases from J, the gap between germline ends came to 15 bases. Looked up from germline, CDR1 is DFQATT and CDR2 is SNEGSKA (reference sequence). The CDR3 DNA sequence: TGCAGTGCTAGAGCCGGAGCTGGGGGGGACTATGGCTACACCTTC. It yields the protein CSARAGAGGDYGYTF.

Ten or more counts support this clonotype. The V call is TRBV11-1, the J call TRBJ2-2; 13 nucleotides agree with TRBD2. The CDR3 covers 19 residues. Trimming at V came to 5 bases and at J to 1 base, leaving 10 bases not matched to a gene. Looked up from germline, CDR1 is SGHAT and CDR2 is FQDESV (reference sequence). CDR3 DNA sequence: TGTGCCAGCAGCCCTGACTGGACTAGCGGGAGTCGGAACACCGGGGAGCTGTTTTTT. The encoded protein is CASSPDWTSGSRNTGELFF.